The rows below give T cell receptor beta chains drawn from one sample of a study of blood T cell repertoires in COVID-19. Produced via immunoSEQ multiplex PCR; TCRdb's table is partial and in-frame only. The sample lists about 370,000 clones; about 90% were seen once. The sequenced sample was peripheral blood. Receptor source: a woman in her twenties or thirties with COVID-19, enrolled during active disease. Both conserved end residues are part of each CDR3. The order of the fields is clone size, D gene, J gene, V gene, CDR3 protein, CDR3 DNA. The D gene is left open where the match is weak. Clone size, where shown, is once, few, many, or a class for clones that have expanded.

.,TRBD2,TRBJ2-3,TRBV6-2/TRBV6-3,CASSSRLAGEDTQYF,TGTGCCAGCAGTTCTCGACTAGCGGGAGAAGATACGCAGTATTTT
.,TRBD2,TRBJ2-5,TRBV9,CASSPGTSGGDTKETQYF,TGTGCCAGCAGCCCGGGGACTAGCGGGGGGGATACAAAAGAGACCCAGTACTTC
.,TRBD1,TRBJ2-5,TRBV15,CATRGTGQRTQYF,TGTGCCACCAGGGGGACAGGGCAACGGACCCAGTACTTC
.,TRBD1,TRBJ2-3,TRBV30,CAWSAGNRGPTDTQYF,TGTGCCTGGAGTGCGGGAAACAGGGGGCCCACAGATACGCAGTATTTT
.,TRBD2,TRBJ2-1,TRBV10-2,CASSHQLAGGYNEQFF,TGCGCCAGTTCCCACCAACTAGCGGGGGGATACAATGAGCAGTTCTTC
.,.,TRBJ2-5,TRBV18,CASSPDSQETQYF,TGTGCCAGCTCACCCGACAGCCAAGAGACCCAGTACTTC
.,TRBD2,TRBJ2-2,TRBV11-2,CAARAGGLNTGELFF,TGTGCCGCTAGGGCGGGAGGGCTGAACACCGGGGAGCTGTTTTTT
.,.,TRBJ2-7,TRBV7-9,CASSSSPRPHEQYF,TGTGCCAGCAGCTCCTCGCCGCGTCCCCACGAGCAGTACTTC
.,TRBD2,TRBJ2-5,TRBV6-1,CASSEARSGGYQETQYF,TGTGCCAGCAGTGAAGCGAGGAGCGGGGGGTACCAAGAGACCCAGTACTTC
.,TRBD2,TRBJ2-3,TRBV10-1,CASSESTSGGTDTQYF,TGCGCCAGCAGTGAGTCGACTAGCGGGGGCACAGATACGCAGTATTTT
few,.,TRBJ2-7,TRBV13,CASSRGTGAYEQYF,TGTGCCAGCAGCAGAGGCACGGGAGCCTACGAGCAGTACTTC
.,TRBD2,TRBJ2-1,TRBV19,CASSIVGIAGGPRSAEQFF,TGTGCCAGTAGTATCGTAGGGATAGCGGGGGGGCCGAGGTCGGCTGAGCAGTTCTTC
few,.,TRBJ1-4,TRBV11-2,CATGEFGATNEKLFF,TGTGCCACCGGGGAATTCGGTGCAACTAATGAAAAACTGTTTTTT
.,.,TRBJ2-5,TRBV10-3,CAISADFQETQYF,TGTGCCATCAGCGCGGACTTTCAAGAGACCCAGTACTTC
.,.,TRBJ2-3,TRBV18,CASSAGAGRTDTQYF,TGTGCCAGCTCCGCGGGGGCAGGGCGCACAGATACGCAGTATTTT
.,.,TRBJ2-2,TRBV7-2,CASSLDPGNTGELFF,TGTGCCAGCAGCTTAGACCCAGGAAACACCGGGGAGCTGTTTTTT
few,TRBD1,TRBJ2-1,TRBV19,CASRKTGAWSSYNEQFF,TGTGCCAGTAGAAAGACAGGGGCGTGGAGCTCCTACAATGAGCAGTTCTTC
once,TRBD2,TRBJ2-2,TRBV7-6,CASSLTSGPGVGELFF,TGTGCCAGCAGCTTGACTAGCGGCCCGGGGGTCGGGGAGCTGTTTTTT
.,TRBD1,TRBJ2-5,TRBV18,CASSPRGQETQYF,TGTGCCAGCTCCCCCAGGGGGCAAGAGACCCAGTACTTC
.,TRBD2,TRBJ2-1,TRBV7-9,CASSLARLAGRFSYNEQFF,TGTGCCAGCAGCTTAGCGCGCCTAGCGGGCCGGTTCTCCTACAATGAGCAGTTCTTC
.,TRBD1,TRBJ2-3,TRBV13,CASSQGRGGLSQDTQYF,TGTGCCAGCAGCCAAGGGCGAGGGGGCCTAAGTCAAGATACGCAGTATTTT
.,.,TRBJ2-1,TRBV10-3,CAISVRGADRNEQFF,TGTGCCATCAGTGTCAGGGGGGCAGATAGGAATGAGCAGTTCTTC
.,TRBD1,TRBJ2-3,TRBV19,CASHPLPGQGTDTQYF,TGTGCCAGTCATCCCCTACCGGGACAGGGAACAGATACGCAGTATTTT
.,.,TRBJ2-1,TRBV6-2/TRBV6-3,CASSQTPGHPNNEQFF,TGTGCCAGCAGCCAAACTCCGGGACACCCTAACAATGAGCAGTTCTTC
.,.,TRBJ1-4,TRBV2,CASSYRPNEKLFF,TGTGCCAGCAGCTACAGACCTAATGAAAAACTGTTTTTT
.,.,TRBJ2-5,TRBV5-1,CASSFGGEYQETQYF,TGCGCCAGCAGCTTCGGCGGGGAGTACCAAGAGACCCAGTACTTC
.,TRBD1,TRBJ2-2,TRBV24-1,CATRGQGAGELFF,TGTGCCACCAGGGGACAGGGGGCCGGGGAGCTGTTTTTT
.,TRBD1,TRBJ1-1,TRBV6-6,CAATDRVASEAFF,TGTGCCGCAACGGACAGGGTGGCCTCTGAAGCTTTCTTT
.,.,TRBJ1-5,TRBV28,CASSLGGDSNQPQHF,TGTGCCAGCAGTTTGGGAGGGGATAGCAATCAGCCCCAGCATTTT
.,TRBD2,TRBJ2-3,TRBV28,CASSSRLAGGSSDTQYF,TGTGCCAGCAGTTCCCGGCTCGCGGGAGGGTCATCGGATACGCAGTATTTT
.,TRBD1,TRBJ1-1,TRBV29-1,CSAQLRTGGTEAFF,TGCAGCGCCCAGTTGCGGACAGGGGGCACTGAAGCTTTCTTT
.,.,TRBJ1-1,TRBV7-2,CASSVEGMGSEAFF,TGTGCCAGCAGCGTGGAGGGAATGGGATCTGAAGCTTTCTTT
.,TRBD1,TRBJ1-1,TRBV7-2,CASSLGWDRKAFF,TGTGCCAGCAGCTTGGGATGGGACAGAAAAGCTTTCTTT
.,TRBD1,TRBJ1-2,TRBV6-5,CASSDRDYGYTF,TGTGCCAGCAGCGACAGGGACTATGGCTACACCTTC
.,.,TRBJ2-1,TRBV6-5,CASSPIPGAYNEQFF,TGTGCCAGCAGTCCAATTCCCGGGGCCTACAATGAGCAGTTCTTC
.,.,TRBJ1-5,TRBV7-2,CASSLGRGALQPQHF,TGTGCCAGCAGCTTAGGGCGGGGGGCCCTTCAGCCCCAGCATTTT
.,.,TRBJ2-4,TRBV10-2,CASSRSTGILAKNIQYF,TGCGCCAGCAGCCGTAGTACGGGGATCCTAGCCAAAAACATTCAGTACTTC
.,TRBD2,TRBJ2-1,TRBV7-2,CASRDSSGGNEQFF,TGTGCCAGCAGAGACTCTAGCGGGGGCAATGAGCAGTTCTTC
.,TRBD1,TRBJ1-1,TRBV6-2/TRBV6-3,CASSYPDRSQAFF,TGTGCCAGCAGTTACCCGGACAGGAGTCAAGCTTTCTTT
.,TRBD1,TRBJ2-1,TRBV19,CASSTPLGQGVLYQFF,TGTGCCAGTAGTACCCCATTGGGACAGGGGGTTCTATATCAGTTCTTC
.,TRBD2,TRBJ2-3,TRBV19,CASSMREGLGTDTQYF,TGTGCCAGTAGTATGCGTGAGGGACTAGGGACAGATACGCAGTATTTT
.,.,TRBJ1-2,TRBV28,CASSRGAASDNYGYTF,TGTGCCAGCAGTCGCGGAGCAGCCTCCGATAACTATGGCTACACCTTC
.,.,TRBJ2-7,TRBV11-2,CASSLEAGAREQYF,TGTGCCAGCAGCTTAGAGGCGGGGGCGAGGGAGCAGTACTTC
.,TRBD1,TRBJ2-7,TRBV29-1,CSALTGGGYEQYF,TGCAGCGCACTGACAGGGGGAGGGTACGAGCAGTACTTC
.,.,TRBJ1-1,TRBV2,CASSEGLVLAEAFF,TGTGCCAGCAGTGAAGGACTAGTGTTGGCTGAAGCTTTCTTT